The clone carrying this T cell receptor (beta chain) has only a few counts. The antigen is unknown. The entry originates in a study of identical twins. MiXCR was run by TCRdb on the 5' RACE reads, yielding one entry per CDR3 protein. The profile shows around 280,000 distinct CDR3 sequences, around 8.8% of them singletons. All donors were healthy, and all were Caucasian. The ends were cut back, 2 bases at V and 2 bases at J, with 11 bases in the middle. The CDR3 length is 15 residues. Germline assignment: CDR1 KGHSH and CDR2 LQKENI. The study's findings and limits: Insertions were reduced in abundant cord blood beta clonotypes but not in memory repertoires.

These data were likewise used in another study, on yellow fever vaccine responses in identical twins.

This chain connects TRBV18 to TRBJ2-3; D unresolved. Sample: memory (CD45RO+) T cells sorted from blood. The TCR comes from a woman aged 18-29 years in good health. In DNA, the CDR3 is TGTGCCAGCTCACCAAGTTTCACGACCACAGATACGCAGTATTTT. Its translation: CASSPSFTTTDTQYF.